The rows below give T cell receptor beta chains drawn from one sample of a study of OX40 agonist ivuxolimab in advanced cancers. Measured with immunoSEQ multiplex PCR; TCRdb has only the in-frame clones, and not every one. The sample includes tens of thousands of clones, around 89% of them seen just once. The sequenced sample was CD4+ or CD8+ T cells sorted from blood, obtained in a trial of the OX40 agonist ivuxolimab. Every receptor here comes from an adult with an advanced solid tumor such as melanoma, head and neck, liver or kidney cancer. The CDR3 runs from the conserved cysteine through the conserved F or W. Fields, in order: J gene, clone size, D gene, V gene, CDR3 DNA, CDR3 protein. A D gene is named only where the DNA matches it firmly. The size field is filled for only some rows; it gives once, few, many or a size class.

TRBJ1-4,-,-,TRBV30,TGTGCCTGGAGTCTGGGGAATGAAAAACTGTTTTTT,CAWSLGNEKLFF
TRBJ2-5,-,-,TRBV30,TGTGCCTGGAGTGTGTGGGGTCCAGAGACCCAGTACTTC,CAWSVWGPETQYF
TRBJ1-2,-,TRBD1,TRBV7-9,TGTGCCAGCAGCTCCCCGGGACAGGGTAATCACGGCTACACCTTC,CASSSPGQGNHGYTF
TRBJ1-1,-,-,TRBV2,TGTGCCAGCAGCCCCTTGGGGGGGGGCGACACTGAAGCTTTCTTT,CASSPLGGGDTEAFF
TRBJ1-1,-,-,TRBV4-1,TGCGCCAGCAGCCTCAGTCAGCTATCGAACACTGAAGCTTTCTTT,CASSLSQLSNTEAFF
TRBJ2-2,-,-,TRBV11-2,TGTGCCAGCAGCCCAGACCCCCGAACGGGCTCAGGCGGGGAGCTGTTTTTT,CASSPDPRTGSGGELFF
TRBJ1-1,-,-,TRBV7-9,TGTGCCAGCAGCCAGGACACCGAAGCTTTCTTT,CASSQDTEAFF
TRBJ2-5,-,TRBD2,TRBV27,TGTGCCAGCGCCCTTCTAGCGGGGGGGCAGGAGACCCAGTACTTC,CASALLAGGQETQYF
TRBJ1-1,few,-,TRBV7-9,TGTGCCAGCAGCTTAAGGGGGGAAGGGATGAACACTGAAGCTTTCTTT,CASSLRGEGMNTEAFF
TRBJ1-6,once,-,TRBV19,TGTGCCAGTAGTTCTGACTGGAGCTCCTATAATTCACCCCTCCACTTT,CASSSDWSSYNSPLHF
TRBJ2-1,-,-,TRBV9,TGTGCCAGCAGCGTAGAATCGTTTCTACTACCCGACAATGAGCAGTTCTTC,CASSVESFLLPDNEQFF
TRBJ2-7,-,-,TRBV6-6,TGTGCCACCCAAATGTTAGGGGCTGAGCAGTACTTC,CATQMLGAEQYF
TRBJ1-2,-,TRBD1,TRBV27,TGTGCCAGCAGTTTAAGTGACAGGGAAGGCGATGGCTACACCTTC,CASSLSDREGDGYTF
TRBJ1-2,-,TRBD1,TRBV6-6,TGTGCCAGCAGTTGGACCCGGGACAGGGATGGCTACACCTTC,CASSWTRDRDGYTF
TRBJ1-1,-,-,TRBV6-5,TGTGCCAGCAGTTACTCGTTTTCGGGGACCCCTGAAGCTTTCTTT,CASSYSFSGTPEAFF
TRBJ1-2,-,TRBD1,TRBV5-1,TGCGCCAGCAGCTCCCCGGGACAGATCTATGGCTACACCTTC,CASSSPGQIYGYTF
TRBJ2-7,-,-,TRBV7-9,TGTGCCAGCAGCGAGACAGGAAGTTACTCCTACGAGCAGTACTTC,CASSETGSYSYEQYF
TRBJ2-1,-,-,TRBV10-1,TGCGCCAGCAGTGATCGGTACAATGAGCAGTTCTTC,CASSDRYNEQFF
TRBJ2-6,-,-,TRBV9,TGTGCCAGCAGCGGAAACCCCAGGGTCTCTGGGGCCAACGTCCTGACTTTC,CASSGNPRVSGANVLTF
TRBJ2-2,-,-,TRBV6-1,TGTGCCAGCAGCACATGGGATGGGGAGCTGTTTTTT,CASSTWDGELFF
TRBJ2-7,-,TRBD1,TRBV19,TGTGCCAGTAGTACGGGGACAGGGCCCGCCTACGAGCAGTACTTC,CASSTGTGPAYEQYF
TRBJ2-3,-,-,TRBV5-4,TGTGCCAGCAGCTTAAGAGCTAGCACAGATACGCAGTATTTT,CASSLRASTDTQYF
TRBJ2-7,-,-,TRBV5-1,TGCGCCAGCCATCTGGGGGTAACGGAACGCGAGCAGTACTTC,CASHLGVTEREQYF
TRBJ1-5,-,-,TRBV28,TGTGCCAGCAGTTCCCCCCGGGGGGGACCGAATCAGCCCCAGCATTTT,CASSSPRGGPNQPQHF
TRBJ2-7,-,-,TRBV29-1,TGCAGCGTTGTATTCCTGACAGGCTACGAGCAGTACTTC,CSVVFLTGYEQYF
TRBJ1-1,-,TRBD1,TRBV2,TGTGCCAGCAGGGAGGGTAGGGGGCGTACTGAAGCTTTCTTT,CASREGRGRTEAFF
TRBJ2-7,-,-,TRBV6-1,TGTGCCATCCCGGGAGAGTTCTCCTACGAGCAGTACTTC,CAIPGEFSYEQYF
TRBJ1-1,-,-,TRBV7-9,TGTGCCAGCATCGGGACCATGAACACTGAAGCTTTCTTT,CASIGTMNTEAFF
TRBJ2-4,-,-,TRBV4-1,TGCGCCAGCAGCCAAGGGGAGGAATTCGGCATTCAGTACTTC,CASSQGEEFGIQYF
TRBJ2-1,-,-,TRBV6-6,TGTGCCAGCAGGGGGCCCGGGCAGGCCTACAATGAGCAGTTCTTC,CASRGPGQAYNEQFF
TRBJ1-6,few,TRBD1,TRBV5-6,TGTGCCAGCAGTTTTGGGACAGGGGGATCTTCACCCCTCCACTTT,CASSFGTGGSSPLHF
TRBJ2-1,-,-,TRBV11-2,TGTGCCAGCAGCTTAGGGGCGGTAAGCTCCTACAATGAGCAGTTCTTC,CASSLGAVSSYNEQFF
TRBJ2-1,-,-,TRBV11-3,TGTGCCAGCAGCTTAGTTAGGACGAGCTCCTACAATGAGCAGTTCTTC,CASSLVRTSSYNEQFF
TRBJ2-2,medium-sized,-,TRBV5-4,TGTGCCAGCAGCTTGGTGGGGGGCGAGTGGACCGGGGAGCTGTTTTTT,CASSLVGGEWTGELFF
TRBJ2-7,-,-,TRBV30,TGTGCCGACCGACCCTATGGTTTCTACGAGCAGTACTTC,CADRPYGFYEQYF
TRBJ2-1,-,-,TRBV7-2,TGTGCCAGCAGCTTAGGCCACCGGGTAGAGTACAATGAGCAGTTCTTC,CASSLGHRVEYNEQFF
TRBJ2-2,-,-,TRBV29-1,TGCAGCGTTGGGGCTAGCAGATCGAACACCGGGGAGCTGTTTTTT,CSVGASRSNTGELFF
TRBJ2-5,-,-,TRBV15,TGTGCCACCAGCAGAGAGTCCCAAGAGACCCAGTACTTC,CATSRESQETQYF
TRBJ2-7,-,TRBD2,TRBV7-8,TGTGCCAGCAGCTTAGGGGCGGGTAGCGGGAGTTACGAGCAGTACTTC,CASSLGAGSGSYEQYF
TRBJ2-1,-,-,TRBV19,TGTGCCAGTTGCTTGGGCAGCTCCTACAATGAGCAGTTCTTC,CASCLGSSYNEQFF
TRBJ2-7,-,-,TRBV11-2,TGTGCCAGCAGCTTAGATAACTCCTACGAGCAGTACTTC,CASSLDNSYEQYF
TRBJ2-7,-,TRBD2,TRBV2,TGTGCCAGCAGTGAGGGGCTAGCGGGAGTAACCTACGAGCAGTACTTC,CASSEGLAGVTYEQYF
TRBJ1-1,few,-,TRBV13,TGTGCCAGCAGCTTAGGGCGGATGGCTACTGAAGCTTTCTTT,CASSLGRMATEAFF
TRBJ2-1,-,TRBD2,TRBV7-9,TGTGCCAGCCCTAGGGGGACTAGCGGGGTGGATGAGCAGTTCTTC,CASPRGTSGVDEQFF
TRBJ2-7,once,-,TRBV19,TGTGCCAGTAGTCCTCAGGGTTACGAGCAGTACTTC,CASSPQGYEQYF
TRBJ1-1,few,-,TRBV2,TGTGCCAGCATGGGGGCCAATGAAGCTTTCTTT,CASMGANEAFF
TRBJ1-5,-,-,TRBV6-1,TGTGCCAGCAGTGACCTTGAGAGCAATCAGCCCCAGCATTTT,CASSDLESNQPQHF
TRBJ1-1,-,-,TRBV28,TGTGCCAGCAGTAGGACAAATTTACGACAGACTAATTCGAGAGTGAACACTGAAGCTTTCTTT,CASSRTNLRQTNSRVNTEAFF
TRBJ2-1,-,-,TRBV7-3,TGTGCCAGCAGCTCGACAGGACCCAATGAGCAGTTCTTC,CASSSTGPNEQFF
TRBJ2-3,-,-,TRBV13,TGTGCCAGCAGCTTAGAGAGGACTACCACAGATACGCAGTATTTT,CASSLERTTTDTQYF
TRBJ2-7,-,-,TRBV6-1,TGTGCCAGCAGTCAGACACCTTCCTACGAGCAGTACTTC,CASSQTPSYEQYF
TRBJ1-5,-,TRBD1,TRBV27,TGTGCCAGCAATACAGGGACAGGGGCCTTGATCAATCAGCCCCAGCATTTT,CASNTGTGALINQPQHF
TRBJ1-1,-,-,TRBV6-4,TGTGCCAGCAGCGAGCGGGTAAACACTGAAGCTTTCTTT,CASSERVNTEAFF
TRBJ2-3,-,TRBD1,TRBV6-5,TGTGCCAGCACCGACAGGGGAGATACCACAGATACGCAGTATTTT,CASTDRGDTTDTQYF
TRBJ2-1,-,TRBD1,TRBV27,TGTGCCAGCAGTACATGGACAGGTGGGGATGAGCAGTTCTTC,CASSTWTGGDEQFF
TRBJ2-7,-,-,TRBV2,TGTGCCAGTGTACAGGGAAATAGGTACGAGCAGTACTTC,CASVQGNRYEQYF
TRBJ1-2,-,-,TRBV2,TGTGCCACTTTGCGGGGGTCAAACTATGGCTACACCTTC,CATLRGSNYGYTF
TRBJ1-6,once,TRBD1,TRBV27,TGTGCCAGCAGTTTATTTCAGACAGGGTTTAATTCACCCCTCCACTTT,CASSLFQTGFNSPLHF
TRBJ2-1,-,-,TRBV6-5,TGTGCCAGCAGTTACGAGACTAGTGGTGAGCAGTTCTTC,CASSYETSGEQFF
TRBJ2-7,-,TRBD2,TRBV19,TGTGCCAGTAGCGTCATGGCGGGAGGGCCAAACGAGCAGTACTTC,CASSVMAGGPNEQYF